One sample yielded the 17 T cell receptor beta chains listed below, sequenced in a study of control samples from healthy donors and cancer patients. Clones were sequenced by immunoSEQ multiplex PCR, and TCRdb holds only the in-frame ones, with some missing. Of about 140,000 clones in the sample, 92% were seen once. The specimen was blood. The receptors were sampled from a man between 25 and 39 years old in good health.

The V and J genes are TRBV11-3 and TRBJ2-7, with 8 nucleotides matching TRBD2. Trimming took 4 bases from V and 3 from J; bases not matched to a gene: 14. Looked up from germline, CDR1 is SGHNT and CDR2 is YENEEA. This CDR3 has 17 amino acids. In DNA, the CDR3 is TGTGCCAGCAGCTCTCTTTTAGGAAGCGGGAGAATCTACGAGCAGTACTTC. It encodes CASSSLLGSGRIYEQYF.

The genes are TRBV6-5 and TRBJ2-1; D is uncertain. Germline CDR1 MNHEY, CDR2 SVGAGI. The CDR3 runs 12 residues. Deletions cut 8 bases from V and 5 bases from J, with 10 bases between. CDR3 loop: CASGPSNNEQFF. The CDR3 DNA follows: TGTGCCAGCGGCCCTTCGAACAATGAGCAGTTCTTC.

The chain recombines TRBV4-1 with TRBJ2-3; the D call may be TRBD1 or TRBD2 (5 bases each). Between the trimmed V and J ends, which lost 4 bases and 4 bases, there was a span of 18 bases. This CDR3 has 16 amino acids. Germline CDR1 reads MGHRA; CDR2 reads YSYEKL. The chain's CDR3 is CASSRLGPRIPDTQYF. CDR3 DNA: TGCGCCAGCAGCCGCCTGGGACCACGGATCCCAGATACGCAGTATTTT.

This clone was seen a single time. V gene TRBV5-4 combines with J gene TRBJ2-7; D might be TRBD1 or TRBD2, each matching 5 bases. CDR1 and CDR2 from the germline V gene are SGHNT and YYREEE (reference sequence). The CDR3 extends over 14 amino acids. Trimming took 5 bases from V and 2 from J, leaving 14 bases between them. The CDR3, as DNA: TGTGCCAGCAGGCCCGGGACGGAACCCTACGAGCAGTACTTC. Translation gives CASRPGTEPYEQYF.

The rearrangement uses TRBV7-2 and TRBJ1-6; TRBD1 might be the D (5 bases). The CDR3 has 13 amino acids. Germline CDR1 is SGHTA and CDR2 is FQGNSA. Trimming took 3 bases from V and 7 from J, leaving 7 bases between them. CDR3 nucleotide sequence: TGTGCCAGCAGCTTCGCAGGGAATTCACCCCTCCACTTT. Translating it yields CASSFAGNSPLHF.

The rearrangement uses TRBV12-3 or TRBV12-4 and TRBJ1-5, with D hard to call. This CDR3 comprises 11 residues. Here the CDR3 reads CTPGSNQPQHF. In nucleotides, the CDR3 is TGTACCCCGGGGAGCAATCAGCCCCAGCATTTT.

This rearrangement joins TRBV7-6 to TRBJ1-1, with 8 bases identical to TRBD1. Per germline, CDR1 SGHVS and CDR2 FNYEAQ. The CDR3 has 13 amino acids. After removal of 1 base from V and 9 bases from J, the junction contained 4 bases not matched to a gene. CDR3 nucleotides: TGTGCCAGCAGCTTAGAAACAGGGGGAAAAGCTTTCTTT. It codes for CASSLETGGKAFF.

The rearrangement links TRBV28 to TRBJ2-2, with D possibly matching TRBD1 (5 bases). Per germline, CDR1 MDHEN and CDR2 SYDVKM. Trimming cost V 5 bases and J 4 bases, with 14 bases left between them. The CDR3 extends over 15 amino acids. The CDR3 coding sequence is TGTGCCAGCAGTCTTAGGGCAGGGCGCACCGGGGAGCTGTTTTTT. Its translation is CASSLRAGRTGELFF.

The gene calls are TRBV4-2 and TRBJ1-2, with a possible D match to TRBD1 (5 bases). CDR3 length equals 15 residues. Germline CDR1 LGHNA, CDR2 YNFKEQ. Trimming removed 0 bases from V and 1 base from J, with 9 bases in between. The CDR3 DNA reads TGTGCCAGCAGCCAAGATCTCGGACATAACTATGGCTACACCTTC. Protein: CASSQDLGHNYGYTF.

This chain joins TRBV5-3 and TRBJ2-5, with 10 bases matching TRBD2. TRBV5-3 qualifies as an ORF whose function is uncertain. The length of the CDR3 is 15 residues. Trimming at V came to 0 bases and at J to 5 bases, leaving 4 bases not matched to a gene. The CDR3 sequence: CARSLASGSRETQYF. Written as DNA, the CDR3 is TGTGCCAGAAGCTTGGCTAGCGGGAGTAGGGAGACCCAGTACTTC.

The chain employs TRBV9 and TRBJ1-3; 10 bases fit TRBD1. From germline, CDR1 is SGDLS and CDR2 YYNGEE. The junction had 8 bases not matched to a gene; V was cut back by 3 bases and J by 8 bases. The length of the CDR3 is 15 residues. CDR3 region: CASSAGQGVRDTIYF. Written as DNA, the CDR3 is TGTGCCAGCAGCGCCGGACAGGGGGTTAGGGACACCATATATTTT.

The chain carries TRBV19 and TRBJ1-2; D remains ambiguous. The CDR3 extends over 14 amino acids. Germline CDR1 and CDR2: LNHDA and SQIVND (reference sequence). Trimming pared 4 bases from V and 4 bases from J, leaving 13 bases between. The CDR3, as DNA: TGTGCCAGTAGTAAAAGGGAAGGGCCCTATGGCTACACCTTC. Translating it yields CASSKREGPYGYTF.

The rearrangement links TRBV18 to TRBJ2-7, with D maybe TRBD2 (6 bases). V dropped 4 bases and J dropped 1 base, with 14 bases sitting between them. Germline V CDR1 and CDR2: KGHSH, LQKENI. The CDR3 sequence is 15 residues long. The CDR3 here is CASSLSGTPSYEQYF. In DNA, the CDR3 is TGTGCCAGCTCACTGTCCGGGACTCCGTCCTACGAGCAGTACTTC.

In its sample, this clone was seen once. The rearrangement uses TRBV4-3 and TRBJ2-3; 7 nucleotides align to TRBD2. The CDR3 is 18 residues long. Germline CDR1 LGHNA, CDR2 YSLEER. The J segment lost 3 bases and the V segment lost 1 base, leaving 13 bases of the junction unmatched. The CDR3: CASSQVRSRTRATDTQYF. Written as DNA, the CDR3 is TGCGCCAGCAGCCAAGTGCGTTCGAGGACTAGAGCAACAGATACGCAGTATTTT.

The chain couples TRBV5-1 to TRBJ1-3, with D tentatively TRBD1 (6 bases). CDR3 size: 16 residues. The V gene's germline CDR1 is SGHRS and CDR2 YFSETQ. Trimming cost V 4 bases and J 2 bases, with 16 bases left between them. The DNA of the CDR3 is TGCGCCAGCAGCCTAGAATACAGGGCTACTGGAAACACCATATATTTT. Amino acid sequence: CASSLEYRATGNTIYF.

The chain joins TRBV7-9 to TRBJ2-2, with 7 bases aligning to TRBD2. The germline V gene encodes CDR1 SEHNR and CDR2 FQNEAQ (reference sequence). This CDR3 spans 13 amino acids. V shed 5 bases and J 7 bases; nucleotides not matched to a gene: 4. This CDR3 reads CASSGPGGGELFF. The CDR3 coding sequence is TGTGCCAGCAGCGGCCCGGGGGGCGGGGAGCTGTTTTTT.

J is TRBJ1-2 and V is TRBV7-9; unclear D gene. CDR3 length: 12 residues. The V end lost 0 bases, the J end lost 8 bases, and 7 bases lay between the germline ends. Germline V gene sequence: CDR1 SEHNR, CDR2 FQNEAQ (reference sequence). CDR3: CASSLATEGYTF. CDR3 nucleotide sequence: TGTGCCAGCAGCTTAGCCACTGAGGGCTACACCTTC.